The TCR beta chain under discussion was sequenced for a study of T cell responses to AZD1222 COVID-19 vaccine. Here immunoSEQ multiplex PCR was the method, and the copy in TCRdb shows in-frame clones only, minus some. This sample yields 120,000 to 150,000 clones, of which about 87% are seen a single time; 4.5% to 6.5% belongs to the top ten. About this clone itself: Its antigen is unidentified.

Study results and caveats: Donors in the cohort were predominantly white British and more often female, and clonal diversity was possibly underestimated.

The CDR3 consists of 12 residues. CDR1 is SGDLS, CDR2 YYNGEE, per germline. Trimming took 6 bases from V and 5 from J, leaving 11 bases between them. The rearrangement links TRBV9 to TRBJ1-2, with D unclear. The specimen comprised peripheral blood, sampled on day 0 of AZD1222 vaccination. This sequence was found in an adult in good health. The CDR3 is CASNSGRYGYTF. CDR3 nucleotides: TGTGCCAGCAACTCGGGGAGGTATGGCTACACCTTC.